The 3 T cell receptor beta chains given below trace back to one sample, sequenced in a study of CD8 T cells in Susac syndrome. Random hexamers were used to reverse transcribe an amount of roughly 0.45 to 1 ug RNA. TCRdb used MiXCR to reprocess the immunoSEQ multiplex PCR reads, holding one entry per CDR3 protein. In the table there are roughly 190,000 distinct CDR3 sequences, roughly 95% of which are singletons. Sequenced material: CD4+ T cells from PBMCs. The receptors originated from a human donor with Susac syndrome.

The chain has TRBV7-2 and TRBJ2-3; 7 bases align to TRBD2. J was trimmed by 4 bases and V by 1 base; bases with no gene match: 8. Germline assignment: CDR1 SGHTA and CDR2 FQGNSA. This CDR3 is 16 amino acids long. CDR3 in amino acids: CASSLDGGGNADTQYF. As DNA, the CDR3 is TGTGCCAGCAGCTTAGACGGGGGAGGGAACGCAGATACGCAGTATTTT.

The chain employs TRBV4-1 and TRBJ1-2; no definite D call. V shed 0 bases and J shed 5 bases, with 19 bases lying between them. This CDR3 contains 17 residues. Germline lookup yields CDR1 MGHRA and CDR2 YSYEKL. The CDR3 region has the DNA TGCGCCAGCAGCCAAGAAAGGATTCGACCCTGGGGTTATGGCTACACCTTC. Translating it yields CASSQERIRPWGYGYTF.

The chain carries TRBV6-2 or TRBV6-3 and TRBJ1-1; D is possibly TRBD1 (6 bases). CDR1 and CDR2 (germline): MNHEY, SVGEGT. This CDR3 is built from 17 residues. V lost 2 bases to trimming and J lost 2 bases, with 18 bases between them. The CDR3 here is CASSYGTGAIPNTEAFF. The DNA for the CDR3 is TGTGCCAGCAGTTACGGTACGGGGGCCATACCAAACACTGAAGCTTTCTTT.